At least ten counts were recorded for the clone carrying this T cell receptor beta chain. Its antigen is not identified. TCRdb re-called the reads with MiXCR, one entry per CDR3 protein. Among roughly 76,000 distinct CDR3 sequences, around 3.5% were seen once, and the ten largest hold about 4.6%. This specimen comes from a study of T cell repertoires in cytomegalovirus infection. Study information: Based on public TCR beta signatures, there were indications of CMV infection and of a matching HLA type.

Study findings and constraints: Identification of carriers of CMV plus the relevant HLA was achieved through cumulative public TCR beta family frequency.

The CDR3 spans 17 residues. Germline CDR1 reads SGHTA; CDR2 reads FQGNSA. V was trimmed by 1 base and J by 3 bases, leaving 16 bases between them. Sequencing was carried out using PBMCs. This clonotype was obtained from a human donor in good health (CMV status not recorded). Some clones in this sample may be carry-over from other donors' samples. This chain connects TRBV7-2 to TRBJ1-3; perhaps TRBD1 as D (5 bases). The CDR3 sequence: CASSLESAGKSGNTIYF. The DNA of the CDR3 is TGTGCCAGCAGCTTAGAGTCGGCAGGGAAGAGTGGAAACACCATATATTTT. Filled out from reference TRBV7-2 and TRBJ1-3, the complete variable domain reads GAGVSQSPSNKVTEKGKDVELRCDPISGHTALYWYRQSLGQGLEFLIYFQGNSAPDKSGLPSDRFSAERTGGSVSTLTIQRTQQEDSAVYLCASSLESAGKSGNTIYFGEGSWLTVV.